This record looks at one T cell receptor (beta chain) sequence and its context. MiXCR, applied by TCRdb to the RT-PCR reads, yields one record per CDR3 protein. The sample yields over 150,000 distinct CDR3 sequences, about 30% seen once. The CDR3 totals 15 residues. Trimming pared 0 bases from V and 0 bases from J, leaving 7 bases between. Looked up from germline, CDR1 is SGHDT and CDR2 is YYEEEE. These data come from a study of patients and donors after allogeneic stem cell transplantation. The sequence was obtained from a human donor who was either an allogeneic HSCT recipient or a stem cell or donor lymphocyte infusion donor (not recorded which). It is not recorded whose cells these are; they may come from a transplant donor. The chain employs TRBV5-6 and TRBJ1-3, with D unclear. Sequencing was performed on blood, either unsorted or a sorted T cell fraction (not recorded which). This CDR3 is CASSLVWSSGNTIYF. CDR3 nucleotides: TGTGCCAGCAGCTTGGTATGGTCCTCTGGAAACACCATATATTTT. Combining the CDR3 with reference TRBV5-6 and TRBJ1-3 gives the whole variable domain DAGVTQSPTHLIKTRGQQVTLRCSPKSGHDTVSWYQQALGQGPQFIFQYYEEEERQRGNFPDRFSGHQFPNYSSELNVNALLLGDSALYLCASSLVWSSGNTIYFGEGSWLTVV.